Presented here are 31 T cell receptor beta chains from one specimen sequenced in a study of OX40 agonist ivuxolimab in advanced cancers. The method was immunoSEQ multiplex PCR; TCRdb's version includes in-frame clones alone and lacks a portion of them. Among about 59,000 clones listed, roughly 90% were seen once. The sample consisted of CD4+ or CD8+ T cells sorted from blood, taken in a trial of the OX40 agonist ivuxolimab. The receptors were sampled from an adult with an advanced solid tumor such as melanoma, head and neck, liver or kidney cancer.

This chain links TRBV19 with TRBJ1-1; perhaps TRBD1 as D (5 bases). V was pared by 1 base and J by 5 bases, with 14 bases between. The V gene's germline CDR1 is LNHDA and CDR2 SQIVND (reference sequence). CDR3 size: 15 residues. DNA of the CDR3: TGTGCCAGTAGTATAGTGGGGTTAGGGGATACTGAAGCTTTCTTT. It yields the protein CASSIVGLGDTEAFF. The full variable domain, in which reference TRBV19 and TRBJ1-1 provide the parts outside the CDR3, is DGGITQSPKYLFRKEGQNVTLSCEQNLNHDAMYWYRQDPGQGLRLIYYSQIVNDFQKGDIAEGYSVSREKKESFPLTVTSAQKNPTAFYLCASSIVGLGDTEAFFGQGTRLTVV.

The rearrangement uses TRBV11-2 and TRBJ2-1; 8 bases agree with TRBD2. Germline V lookup: CDR1 SGHAT, CDR2 FQNNGV. The CDR3 is made up of 15 amino acids. The J segment lost 4 bases and the V segment lost 4 bases, leaving 6 bases of the junction unmatched. DNA for the CDR3: TGTGCCAGCAGCTCTAGGGCGGGAGGATACAATGAGCAGTTCTTC. It specifies CASSSRAGGYNEQFF.

J is TRBJ1-6 and V is TRBV6-6; 7 nucleotides align to TRBD1. The CDR3 spans 15 residues. Germline CDR1 MNHNY, CDR2 SVGAGI (reference sequence). With V trimmed by 7 bases and J by 7 bases, 10 bases remained unmatched. CDR3 region: CASTQWIQGNSPLHF. The CDR3 nucleotides are TGTGCCAGCACTCAGTGGATACAGGGGAATTCACCCCTCCACTTT.

The V and J genes are TRBV6-5 and TRBJ1-2; D gene ambiguous. This CDR3 has 14 amino acids. Germline CDR1 and CDR2: MNHEY and SVGAGI. Trimming cost V 3 bases and J 8 bases, with 16 bases left between them. The CDR3 region has the DNA TGTGCCAGCAGTTATTATTCTCTGAATGAGGGCTACACCTTC. Translating it yields CASSYYSLNEGYTF.

This chain uses TRBV7-9 with TRBJ2-1; the match to TRBD2 covers 8 bases. The CDR3 covers 16 residues. CDR1 and CDR2 (germline): SEHNR, FQNEAQ (reference sequence). The V gene end was trimmed by 4 bases and the J gene end by 4 bases; junction bases not matched to a gene: 9. DNA for the CDR3: TGTGCCAGCAGCTCCCGACGGACTAGCCAGTACAATGAGCAGTTCTTC. This sequence encodes CASSSRRTSQYNEQFF.

The V and J genes are TRBV11-2 and TRBJ2-1; D is perhaps TRBD2 (6 bases). CDR3 size: 14 residues. V was shortened by 4 bases and J by 10 bases, with 17 bases between the two germline ends. In germline, CDR1 is SGHAT, CDR2 FQNNGV. The CDR3 is CASSSDYLGEEQFF. CDR3 DNA: TGTGCCAGCAGCTCGGACTACCTTGGGGAGGAGCAGTTCTTC.

V and J are TRBV30 and TRBJ2-1; tentative D call: TRBD2 (5 bases). Trimming stripped 4 bases from V and 7 bases from J, with 14 bases between. CDR1 is GTSNPN and CDR2 is SVGIG in the germline V gene (reference sequence). The CDR3 has 13 amino acids. The CDR3 DNA sequence: TGTGCCTGGACCCAACCTAGCAAAAATGAGCAGTTCTTC. This gives the protein CAWTQPSKNEQFF.

CDR3 loop: CASSPRTGVNTEAFF. DNA of the CDR3: TGTGCCAGCAGCCCCCGGACAGGGGTGAACACTGAAGCTTTCTTT. The V and J genes are TRBV11-2 and TRBJ1-1, with 9 bases aligning to TRBD1. The CDR3 contains 15 residues. J was trimmed by 0 bases and V by 5 bases; bases with no gene match: 4. The germline V gene has CDR1 SGHAT and CDR2 FQNNGV.

V gene TRBV4-3 combines with J gene TRBJ1-4; D call uncertain. This CDR3 region has 16 residues. V shed 0 bases and J shed 4 bases, with 12 bases lying between them. Looked up from germline, CDR1 is LGHNA and CDR2 is YSLEER. CDR3 region: CASSQDDRVINEKLFF. The CDR3 DNA reads as TGCGCCAGCAGCCAAGATGACCGGGTAATTAATGAAAAACTGTTTTTT.

The chain employs TRBV4-3 and TRBJ2-3; 9 bases match TRBD2. CDR3 length: 18 amino acids. J gave up 8 bases and V 0 bases, and 15 bases lay outside the gene matches. Germline V gene data show CDR1 as LGHNA and CDR2 as YSLEER. The CDR3 here is CASSQDTGSGRLLGTQYF. DNA of the CDR3: TGCGCCAGCAGCCAAGATACCGGAAGCGGGAGGTTACTAGGTACGCAGTATTTT.

The genes are TRBV28 and TRBJ1-1, with D possibly matching TRBD1 (6 bases). Germline CDR1 and CDR2: MDHEN and SYDVKM. The CDR3 length is 18 residues. The germline V and J ends were trimmed by 4 bases and 1 base, with 22 bases remaining between them. The CDR3 nucleotides read TGTGCCAGCAGTTCAGAAATAGGGACATCCCGACGGAACACTGAAGCTTTCTTT. It is translated as CASSSEIGTSRRNTEAFF.

The rearrangement uses TRBV19 and TRBJ1-5, with TRBD1 matching 9 bases. The CDR3 contains 18 residues. Germline V gene sequence: CDR1 LNHDA, CDR2 SQIVND (reference sequence). With V trimmed by 2 bases and J by 0 bases, 8 bases remained unmatched. The DNA of the CDR3 is TGTGCCAGTAGTATATACACAGGGGGCCGTTATAGCAATCAGCCCCAGCATTTT. The encoded protein is CASSIYTGGRYSNQPQHF. The full variable domain, in which reference TRBV19 and TRBJ1-5 provide the parts outside the CDR3, is DGGITQSPKYLFRKEGQNVTLSCEQNLNHDAMYWYRQDPGQGLRLIYYSQIVNDFQKGDIAEGYSVSREKKESFPLTVTSAQKNPTAFYLCASSIYTGGRYSNQPQHFGDGTRLSIL.

The rearrangement uses TRBV6-1 and TRBJ2-1; tentative D call: TRBD1 (6 bases). The ends were cut back, 3 bases at V and 5 bases at J, with 11 bases in the middle. Germline V gene sequence: CDR1 MNHNS, CDR2 SASEGT. CDR3 length: 14 residues. The CDR3 loop is CASSDWGPHNEQFF. The DNA of the CDR3 is TGTGCCAGCAGTGATTGGGGGCCACACAATGAGCAGTTCTTC.

The V gene is TRBV18, the J gene TRBJ2-3; D is unresolved. The CDR3 is made up of 14 amino acids. V was pared by 4 bases and J by 3 bases, with 11 bases between. Germline V gene lookup returns CDR1 KGHSH and CDR2 LQKENI. For the CDR3, the DNA is TGTGCCAGCTCACTTTCCCAGGAGACAGATACGCAGTATTTT. It yields the protein CASSLSQETDTQYF.

The V gene is TRBV5-4, the J gene TRBJ1-2; no clear D gene. V lost 0 bases and J lost 5, with 8 bases in between. The CDR3 runs 13 residues. Germline V lookup: CDR1 SGHNT, CDR2 YYREEE (reference sequence). CDR3 nucleotides: TGTGCCAGCAGCTTGGAGAGCTATTATGGCTACACCTTC. It encodes CASSLESYYGYTF.

The chain couples TRBV28 to TRBJ1-3, with D unclear. The germline V gene has CDR1 MDHEN and CDR2 SYDVKM. The CDR3 contains 15 residues. V dropped 3 bases and J dropped 3 bases, with 12 bases sitting between them. As DNA, the CDR3 is TGTGCCAGCAGTTTGAGGTCAGCGGGTGGAAACACCATATATTTT. Its translation is CASSLRSAGGNTIYF.

A remark on this clone: Since no conserved phenylalanine or tryptophan closes the CDR3, a read error is the likely cause. The limits of the CDR3 on the DNA are not certain, so only TCRdb's listed CDR3 is given. The CDR3 loop is CASSEATAR. This sequence joins TRBV25-1 and TRBJ1-2. In germline, CDR1 is MGHDK, CDR2 SYGVNS. The CDR3 comprises 9 residues, both ends counted.

The chain is built from TRBV28 and TRBJ1-5, with D possibly matching TRBD1 (6 bases). CDR1 and CDR2 (germline): MDHEN, SYDVKM. V was clipped by 7 bases and J by 0 bases, with 13 bases between them. This CDR3 contains 15 residues. Here the CDR3 reads CASTGDVYSNQPQHF. CDR3 nucleotides: TGTGCCAGCACAGGGGACGTATATAGCAATCAGCCCCAGCATTTT. The full variable domain, completed using reference TRBV28 and TRBJ1-5, is DVKVTQSSRYLVKRTGEKVFLECVQDMDHENMFWYRQDPGLGLRLIYFSYDVKMKEKGDIPEGYSVSREKKERFSLILESASTNQTSMYLCASTGDVYSNQPQHFGDGTRLSIL.

As for this clone: Its ends do not fully match the called genes, so a read error is possible. The genes are TRBV30 and TRBJ1-1; D not resolved. The CDR3 is 11 residues long. The germline V gene has CDR1 GTSNPN and CDR2 SVGIG (reference sequence). CDR3 loop: CAWSESIAGSF. The CDR3, as DNA: TGTGCCTGGAGTGAGAGTATAGCGGGGAGCTTT.

The gene calls are TRBV10-1 and TRBJ2-3, with a possible D match to TRBD2 (6 bases). The CDR3 extends over 18 amino acids. The V end was cut by 0 bases, the J end by 0 bases, with 16 bases between. The germline V gene encodes CDR1 WNHNN and CDR2 SYGVQD (reference sequence). The CDR3 coding sequence is TGCGCCAGCAGTGAGTCGACCTTGGCTAGCGTTAGCACAGATACGCAGTATTTT. It specifies CASSESTLASVSTDTQYF.

The V call is TRBV7-9, the J call TRBJ2-1; 11 bases line up with TRBD2. Germline V CDR1 and CDR2: SEHNR, FQNEAQ (reference sequence). Unmatched junction bases numbered 8, after V lost 5 bases and J lost 8 bases. The CDR3 loop spans 15 amino acids. CDR3 protein: CASSDSGRAPHEQFF. In nucleotides, the CDR3 is TGTGCCAGCAGCGATAGCGGGAGGGCCCCTCATGAGCAGTTCTTC. Based on the CDR3 plus reference TRBV7-9 and TRBJ2-1, the full variable domain is DTGVSQNPRHKITKRGQNVTFRCDPISEHNRLYWYRQTLGQGPEFLTYFQNEAQLEKSRLLSDRFSAERPKGSFSTLEIQRTEQGDSAMYLCASSDSGRAPHEQFFGPGTRLTVL.

The J gene is TRBJ2-7, the V gene TRBV15; perhaps D is TRBD1 or TRBD2 (5 bases each). Trimming shortened V by 1 base and J by 4 bases, and 5 bases separated the two germline ends. The CDR3 runs 12 residues. CDR1 and CDR2 from the germline V gene are LNHNV and YYDKDF (reference sequence). The CDR3 nucleotides are TGTGCCACCAGCAGAGGGGGGTACGAGCAGTACTTC. Its translation: CATSRGGYEQYF. Together with reference TRBV15 and TRBJ2-7, the CDR3 gives the full variable domain: DAMVIQNPRYQVTQFGKPVTLSCSQTLNHNVMYWYQQKSSQAPKLLFHYYDKDFNNEADTPDNFQSRRPNTSFCFLDIRSPGLGDTAMYLCATSRGGYEQYFGPGTRLTVT.

The J gene is TRBJ1-5, the V gene TRBV30; TRBD1 matches 7 bases. Germline assignment: CDR1 GTSNPN and CDR2 SVGIG (reference sequence). CDR3 length: 14 amino acids. The V and J ends lost 3 bases and 7 bases, in that order; junction bases with no gene match: 9. The CDR3 region has the DNA TGTGCCTGGAGCCCAACAGGGGCTGGACAGCCCCAGCATTTT. It yields the protein CAWSPTGAGQPQHF.

The chain uses TRBV14 and TRBJ1-1; possible D gene TRBD1, 5 bases. This CDR3 is 14 amino acids long. Germline-derived CDR1 and CDR2 are SGHDN and FVKESK. Trimming left V 4 bases short and J 5 bases short, with 14 bases between. CDR3 nucleotide sequence: TGTGCCAGCAGCCCCTTTATGACAGCTACTGAAGCTTTCTTT. It codes for CASSPFMTATEAFF. The variable domain in full, completed from reference TRBV14 and TRBJ1-1, reads EAGVTQFPSHSVIEKGQTVTLRCDPISGHDNLYWYRRVMGKEIKFLLHFVKESKQDESGMPNNRFLAERTGGTYSTLKVQPAELEDSGVYFCASSPFMTATEAFFGQGTRLTVV.

This clone was detected a few times. This chain connects TRBV7-4 to TRBJ1-5; D possibly corresponds to TRBD1 (5 bases). Trimming left V 5 bases short and J 0 bases short, with 11 bases between. The CDR3 extends over 15 amino acids. From germline, CDR1 is SGHVT and CDR2 SQSDAQ. The CDR3 sequence is CASSGLGVSNQPQHF. The CDR3 region has the DNA TGTGCCAGCAGCGGTTTGGGGGTTAGCAATCAGCCCCAGCATTTT.

The chain combines TRBV28 with TRBJ2-7; a possible D gene is TRBD2 (5 bases). The CDR3 sequence is 13 residues long. The V end lost 3 bases, the J end lost 4 bases, and 10 bases lay between the germline ends. The germline V gene has CDR1 MDHEN and CDR2 SYDVKM. CDR3 DNA: TGTGCCAGCAGTTTTCTCGGGGAGTACGAGCAGTACTTC. It encodes CASSFLGEYEQYF.

V usage is TRBV9 and J usage is TRBJ2-3, with D perhaps TRBD2 (6 bases). In germline, CDR1 is SGDLS, CDR2 YYNGEE. The CDR3 totals 16 residues. V was cut by 0 bases and J by 3 bases, with 14 bases left in between. CDR3 bases: TGTGCCAGCAGCGTAGGCTCGGGGGTAGGGACAGATACGCAGTATTTT. Amino acid sequence: CASSVGSGVGTDTQYF. The variable domain in full, completed from reference TRBV9 and TRBJ2-3, reads DSGVTQTPKHLITATGQRVTLRCSPRSGDLSVYWYQQSLDQGLQFLIQYYNGEERAKGNILERFSAQQFPDLHSELNLSSLELGDSALYFCASSVGSGVGTDTQYFGPGTRLTVL.

The genes are TRBV6-5 and TRBJ2-3; D gene unclear. The CDR3 extends over 13 amino acids. Germline assignment: CDR1 MNHEY and CDR2 SVGAGI. V lost 2 bases, J lost 4 bases, and 7 bases lay in between. The CDR3 here is CASSYAISDTQYF. Written as DNA, the CDR3 is TGTGCCAGCAGTTACGCGATTTCAGATACGCAGTATTTT.

This chain links TRBV27 with TRBJ2-7, with D perhaps TRBD2 (6 bases). The CDR3 is 15 residues long. V was pared by 4 bases and J by 0 bases, with 13 bases between. CDR1 and CDR2 from the germline V gene are MNHEY and SMNVEV (reference sequence). This CDR3 is CASSWERAPSYEQYF. In DNA, the CDR3 is TGTGCCAGCAGTTGGGAGCGGGCCCCCTCCTACGAGCAGTACTTC.

This chain connects TRBV28 to TRBJ1-1, with 11 nucleotides matching TRBD1. With V trimmed by 4 bases and J by 5 bases, 3 bases remained unmatched. This CDR3 spans 14 amino acids. Looked up from germline, CDR1 is MDHEN and CDR2 is SYDVKM. The CDR3 bases are TGTGCCAGCAGTTGGGACAGGGGGTGGACTGAAGCTTTCTTT. It translates to CASSWDRGWTEAFF. Together with reference TRBV28 and TRBJ1-1, the CDR3 gives the full variable domain: DVKVTQSSRYLVKRTGEKVFLECVQDMDHENMFWYRQDPGLGLRLIYFSYDVKMKEKGDIPEGYSVSREKKERFSLILESASTNQTSMYLCASSWDRGWTEAFFGQGTRLTVV.

V and J are TRBV6-6 and TRBJ2-5; D is uncertain. The germline V gene has CDR1 MNHNY and CDR2 SVGAGI (reference sequence). V was trimmed by 2 bases and J by 5 bases, leaving 3 bases between them. This CDR3 spans 11 amino acids. CDR3 nucleotide sequence: TGTGCCAGCAGTTACCTGGAGACCCAGTACTTC. Encoded protein: CASSYLETQYF.